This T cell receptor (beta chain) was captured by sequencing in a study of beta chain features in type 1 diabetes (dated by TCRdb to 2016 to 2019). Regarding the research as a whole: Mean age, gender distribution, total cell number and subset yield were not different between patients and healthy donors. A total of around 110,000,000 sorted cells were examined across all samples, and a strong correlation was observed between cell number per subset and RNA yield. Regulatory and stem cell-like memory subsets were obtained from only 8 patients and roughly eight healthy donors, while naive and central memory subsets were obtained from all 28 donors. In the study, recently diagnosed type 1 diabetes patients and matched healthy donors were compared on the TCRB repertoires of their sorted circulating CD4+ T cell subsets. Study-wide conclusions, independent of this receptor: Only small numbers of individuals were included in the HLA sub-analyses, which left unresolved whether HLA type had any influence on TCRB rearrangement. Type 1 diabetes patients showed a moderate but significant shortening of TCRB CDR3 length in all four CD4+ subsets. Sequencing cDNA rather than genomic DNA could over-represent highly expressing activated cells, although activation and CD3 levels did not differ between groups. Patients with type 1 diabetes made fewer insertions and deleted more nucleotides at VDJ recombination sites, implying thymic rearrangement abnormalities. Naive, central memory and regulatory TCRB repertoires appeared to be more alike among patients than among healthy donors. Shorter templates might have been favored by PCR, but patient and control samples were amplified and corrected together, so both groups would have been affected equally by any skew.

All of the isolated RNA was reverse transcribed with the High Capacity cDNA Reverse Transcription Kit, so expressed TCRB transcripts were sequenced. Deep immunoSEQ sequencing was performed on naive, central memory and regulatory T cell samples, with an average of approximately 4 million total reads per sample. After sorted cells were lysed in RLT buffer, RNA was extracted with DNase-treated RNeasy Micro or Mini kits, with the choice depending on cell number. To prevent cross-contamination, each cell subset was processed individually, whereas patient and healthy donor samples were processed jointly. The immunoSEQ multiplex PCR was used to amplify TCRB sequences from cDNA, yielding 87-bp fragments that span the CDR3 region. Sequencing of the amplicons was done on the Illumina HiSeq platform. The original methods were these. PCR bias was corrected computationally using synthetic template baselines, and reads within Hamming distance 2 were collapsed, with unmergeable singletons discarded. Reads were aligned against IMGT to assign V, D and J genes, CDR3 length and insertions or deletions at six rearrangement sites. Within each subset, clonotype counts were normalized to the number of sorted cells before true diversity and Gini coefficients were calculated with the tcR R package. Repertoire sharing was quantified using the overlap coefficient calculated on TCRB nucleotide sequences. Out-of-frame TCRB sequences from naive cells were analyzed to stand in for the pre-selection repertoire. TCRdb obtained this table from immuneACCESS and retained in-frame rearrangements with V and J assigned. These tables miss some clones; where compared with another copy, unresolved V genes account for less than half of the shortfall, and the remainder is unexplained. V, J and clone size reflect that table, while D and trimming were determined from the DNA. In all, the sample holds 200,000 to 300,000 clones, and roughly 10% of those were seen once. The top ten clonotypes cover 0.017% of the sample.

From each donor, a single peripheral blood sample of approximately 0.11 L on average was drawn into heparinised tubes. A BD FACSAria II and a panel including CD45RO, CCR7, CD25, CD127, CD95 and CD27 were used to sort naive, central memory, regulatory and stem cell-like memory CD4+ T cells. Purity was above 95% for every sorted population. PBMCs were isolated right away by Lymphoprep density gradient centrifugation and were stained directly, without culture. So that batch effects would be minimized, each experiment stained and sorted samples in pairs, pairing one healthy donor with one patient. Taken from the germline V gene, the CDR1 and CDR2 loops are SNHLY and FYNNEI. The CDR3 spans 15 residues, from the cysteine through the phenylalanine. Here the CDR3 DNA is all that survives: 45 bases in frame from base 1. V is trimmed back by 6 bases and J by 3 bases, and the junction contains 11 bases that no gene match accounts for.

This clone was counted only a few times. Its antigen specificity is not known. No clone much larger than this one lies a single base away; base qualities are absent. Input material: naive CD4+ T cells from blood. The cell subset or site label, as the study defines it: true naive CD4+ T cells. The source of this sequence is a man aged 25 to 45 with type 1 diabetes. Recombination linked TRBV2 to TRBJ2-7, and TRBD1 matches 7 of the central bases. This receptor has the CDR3 CASRTGQAKGYEQYF. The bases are TGTGCCAGCAGGACCGGACAGGCTAAGGGCTACGAGCAGTACTTC.